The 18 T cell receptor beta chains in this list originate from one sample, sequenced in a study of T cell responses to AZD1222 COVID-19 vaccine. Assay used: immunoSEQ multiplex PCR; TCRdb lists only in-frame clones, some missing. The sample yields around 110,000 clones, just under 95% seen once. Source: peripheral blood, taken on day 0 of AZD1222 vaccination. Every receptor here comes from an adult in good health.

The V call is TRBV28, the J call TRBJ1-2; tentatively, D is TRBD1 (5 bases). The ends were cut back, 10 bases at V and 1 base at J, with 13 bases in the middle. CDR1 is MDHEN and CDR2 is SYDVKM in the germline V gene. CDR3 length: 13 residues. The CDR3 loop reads CAIQGVYNYGYTF. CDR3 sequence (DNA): TGTGCCATCCAAGGGGTATATAACTATGGCTACACCTTC.

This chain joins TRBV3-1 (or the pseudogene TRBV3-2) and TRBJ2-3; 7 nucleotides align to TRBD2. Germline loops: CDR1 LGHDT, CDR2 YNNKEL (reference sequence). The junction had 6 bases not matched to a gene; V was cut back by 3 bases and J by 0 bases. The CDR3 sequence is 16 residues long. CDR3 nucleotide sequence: TGTGCCAGCAGCCATCCTAGCGGTTCTAGCACAGATACGCAGTATTTT. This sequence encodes CASSHPSGSSTDTQYF.

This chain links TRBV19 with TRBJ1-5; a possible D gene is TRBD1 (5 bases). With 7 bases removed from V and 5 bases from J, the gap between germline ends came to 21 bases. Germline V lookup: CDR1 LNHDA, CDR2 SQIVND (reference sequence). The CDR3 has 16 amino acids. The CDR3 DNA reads TGTGCCAGTAAACCCCCGGGGGATGGAGTGGATCAGCCCCAGCATTTT. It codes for CASKPPGDGVDQPQHF.

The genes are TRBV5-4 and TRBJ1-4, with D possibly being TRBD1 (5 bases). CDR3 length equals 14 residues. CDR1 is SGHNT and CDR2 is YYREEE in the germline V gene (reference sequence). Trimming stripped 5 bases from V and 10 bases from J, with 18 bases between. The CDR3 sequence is CASREGPVKGKLFF. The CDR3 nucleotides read TGTGCCAGCAGGGAGGGACCGGTAAAGGGAAAACTGTTTTTT.

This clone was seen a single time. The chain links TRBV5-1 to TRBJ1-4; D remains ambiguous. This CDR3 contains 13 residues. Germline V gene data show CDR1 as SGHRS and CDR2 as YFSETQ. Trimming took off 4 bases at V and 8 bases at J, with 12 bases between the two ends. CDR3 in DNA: TGCGCCAGCAGCCAGGTGGACGGCGAAAAACTGTTTTTT. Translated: CASSQVDGEKLFF.

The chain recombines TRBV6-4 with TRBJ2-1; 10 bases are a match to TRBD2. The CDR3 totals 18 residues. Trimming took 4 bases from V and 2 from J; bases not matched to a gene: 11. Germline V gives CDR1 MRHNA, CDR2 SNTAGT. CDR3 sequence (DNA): TGTGCCAGCAGTGCCCAAGGGGGAGCGGGAGGGGCCTACAATGAGCAGTTCTTC. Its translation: CASSAQGGAGGAYNEQFF.

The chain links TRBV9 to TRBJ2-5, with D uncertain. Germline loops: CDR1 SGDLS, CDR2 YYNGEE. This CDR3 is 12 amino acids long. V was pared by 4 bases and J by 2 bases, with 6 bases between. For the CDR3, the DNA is TGTGCCAGCAGCTTGAGGCAAGAGACCCAGTACTTC. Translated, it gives CASSLRQETQYF.

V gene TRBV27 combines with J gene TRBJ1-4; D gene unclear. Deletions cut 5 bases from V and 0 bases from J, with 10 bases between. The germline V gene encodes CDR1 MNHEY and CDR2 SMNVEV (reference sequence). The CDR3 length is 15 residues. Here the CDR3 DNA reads TGTGCCAGCAGTAGTTACGGGCCAACTAATGAAAAACTGTTTTTT. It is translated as CASSSYGPTNEKLFF.

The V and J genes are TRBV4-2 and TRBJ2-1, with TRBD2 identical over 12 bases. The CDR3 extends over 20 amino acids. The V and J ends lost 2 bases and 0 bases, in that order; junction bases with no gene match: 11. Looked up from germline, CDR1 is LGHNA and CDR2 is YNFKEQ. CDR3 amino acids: CASSQTPGTSGLVSYNEQFF. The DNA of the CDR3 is TGTGCCAGCAGCCAAACTCCTGGGACTAGCGGGCTCGTCTCCTACAATGAGCAGTTCTTC.

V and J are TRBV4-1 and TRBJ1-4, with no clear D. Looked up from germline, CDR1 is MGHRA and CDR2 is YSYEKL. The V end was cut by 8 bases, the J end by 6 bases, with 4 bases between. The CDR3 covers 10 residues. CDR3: CASGYEKLFF. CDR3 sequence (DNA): TGCGCCAGCGGATATGAAAAACTGTTTTTT.

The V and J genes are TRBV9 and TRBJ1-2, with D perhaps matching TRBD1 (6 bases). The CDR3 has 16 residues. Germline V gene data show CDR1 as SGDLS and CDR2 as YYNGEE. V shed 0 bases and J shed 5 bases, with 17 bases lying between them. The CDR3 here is CASSVGHPKGGYGYTF. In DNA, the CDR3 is TGTGCCAGCAGCGTAGGACACCCGAAGGGGGGATATGGCTACACCTTC.

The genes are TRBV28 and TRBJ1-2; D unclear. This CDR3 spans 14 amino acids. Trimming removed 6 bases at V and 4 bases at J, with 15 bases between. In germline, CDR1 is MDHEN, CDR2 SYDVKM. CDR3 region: CASSDPGLSYGYTF. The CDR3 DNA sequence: TGTGCCAGCAGCGATCCGGGCTTGAGCTATGGCTACACCTTC.

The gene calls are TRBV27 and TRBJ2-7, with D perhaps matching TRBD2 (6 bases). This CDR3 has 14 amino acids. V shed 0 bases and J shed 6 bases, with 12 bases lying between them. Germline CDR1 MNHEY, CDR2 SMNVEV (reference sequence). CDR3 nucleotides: TGTGCCAGCAGTTTATCGCGGGGCTCAGGCGAGCAGTACTTC. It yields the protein CASSLSRGSGEQYF.

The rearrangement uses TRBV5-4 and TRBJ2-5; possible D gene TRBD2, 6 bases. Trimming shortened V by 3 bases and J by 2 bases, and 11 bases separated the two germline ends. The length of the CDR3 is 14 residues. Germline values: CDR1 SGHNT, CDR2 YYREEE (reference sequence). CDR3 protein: CASSSTSPQETQYF. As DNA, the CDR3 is TGTGCCAGCAGCTCGACTAGTCCTCAAGAGACCCAGTACTTC.

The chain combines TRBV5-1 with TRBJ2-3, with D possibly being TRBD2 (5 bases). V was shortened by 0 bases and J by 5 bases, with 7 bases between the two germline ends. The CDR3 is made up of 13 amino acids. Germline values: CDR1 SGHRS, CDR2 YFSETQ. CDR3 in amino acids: CASSLAGEDTQYF. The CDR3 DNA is TGCGCCAGCAGCTTGGCCGGGGAAGATACGCAGTATTTT.

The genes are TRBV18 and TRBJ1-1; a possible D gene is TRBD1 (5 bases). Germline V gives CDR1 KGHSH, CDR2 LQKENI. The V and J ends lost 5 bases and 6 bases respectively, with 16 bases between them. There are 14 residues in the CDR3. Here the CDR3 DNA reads TGTGCCAGCTCAGTATCAGGGAGGTTCGCTGAAGCTTTCTTT. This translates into CASSVSGRFAEAFF.

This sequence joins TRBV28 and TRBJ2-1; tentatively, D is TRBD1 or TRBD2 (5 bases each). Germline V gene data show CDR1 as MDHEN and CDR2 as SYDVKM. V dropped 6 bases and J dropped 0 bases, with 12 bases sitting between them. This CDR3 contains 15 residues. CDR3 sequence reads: CASRTGPSSYNEQFF. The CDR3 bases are TGTGCCAGCAGAACGGGACCGAGCTCCTACAATGAGCAGTTCTTC. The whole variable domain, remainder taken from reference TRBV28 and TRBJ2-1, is DVKVTQSSRYLVKRTGEKVFLECVQDMDHENMFWYRQDPGLGLRLIYFSYDVKMKEKGDIPEGYSVSREKKERFSLILESASTNQTSMYLCASRTGPSSYNEQFFGPGTRLTVL.

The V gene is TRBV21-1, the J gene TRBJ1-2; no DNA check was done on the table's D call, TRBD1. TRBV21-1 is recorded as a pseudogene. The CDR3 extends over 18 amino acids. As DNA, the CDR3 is TGTGCCAGCAGCAATTTTTGCTGGGCGGACAGGGCTAACTATGGCTACACCTTC. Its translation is CASSNFCWADRANYGYTF.